One and the same sample provided the 7 T cell receptor beta chains below, sequenced in a study of CXCR3-negative and CXCR3-positive naive CD8 T cells. In preparing the TRB cDNA libraries, 5' RACE with UMI labels was used. TCRdb re-analyzed the 5' RACE reads; it lists each CDR3 protein once, without DNA. This sample's table reports 90,000 to 100,000 distinct CDR3 sequences. The sequencing input was naive CXCR3- CD8+ T cells from blood. Subset indicated: CD45RO-CCR7+CD27+CD95- naive CD8+ T cells lacking CXCR3 (TNR3-). The source of these receptors is a human donor in good health. Some clones in this sample may be carry-over from other donors' samples.

V and J are TRBV5-6 and TRBJ2-2; absent DNA, TCRdb's TRBD1 call cannot be checked. The germline CDR1 and CDR2 sequences are SGHDT and YYEEEE. The CDR3 spans 16 residues. This chain's CDR3 is CASSLQGPLITGELFF.

This rearrangement joins TRBV29-1 to TRBJ1-3. Germline V lookup: CDR1 SQVTM, CDR2 ANQGSEA. The CDR3 has 15 amino acids. The CDR3 protein is CSVEEFSETGNTIYF.

The rearrangement joins TRBV29-1 to TRBJ2-3. This CDR3 is 13 amino acids long. Germline assignment: CDR1 SQVTM and CDR2 ANQGSEA. This chain's CDR3 is CSVGEQNTDTQYF.

The chain carries TRBV29-1 and TRBJ2-2; TCRdb designates TRBD2, a call that cannot be tested without DNA. Looked up from germline, CDR1 is SQVTM and CDR2 is ANQGSEA. This CDR3 has 14 amino acids. The chain's CDR3 is CSVVGTRNTGELFF.

This chain uses TRBV29-1 with TRBJ2-7; TCRdb calls TRBD1, which cannot be checked without DNA. The CDR3 runs to 13 residues. Germline CDR1 SQVTM, CDR2 ANQGSEA. The CDR3 loop reads CSVRGQSSYEQYF.

V usage is TRBV9 and J usage is TRBJ2-3; TCRdb lists TRBD1, though no DNA is available to test this call. Germline V gene data show CDR1 as SGDLS and CDR2 as YYNGEE. CDR3 length equals 14 residues. This CDR3 reads CASSVEMGPDTQYF.

The rearrangement links TRBV6-2 or TRBV6-3 to TRBJ1-2; TCRdb reports TRBD1, a call that lacks DNA to check it against. Germline CDR1 and CDR2: MNHEY and SVGEGT. This CDR3 is 13 amino acids long. This chain's CDR3 is CASSRRGRRGYTF.